This note documents a single T cell receptor beta chain sequence. The target antigen is unknown. V lost 5 bases and J 7 bases, leaving 15 bases between the germline ends. Germline V gene lookup returns CDR1 MDHEN and CDR2 SYDVKM. The CDR3 has 14 residues. The sample comes from a study of Ad26.COV2.S vaccination and SARS-CoV-2 variants. Study overall: COV1001, an Ad26.COV2.S trial, supplied this vaccine-arm donor.

The repertoire was sequenced with immunoSEQ multiplex PCR; TCRdb's copy has only in-frame clones and lacks some. Among just under 250,000 clones listed, roughly 90% were seen once. Study-wide findings and caveats: Post-vaccination spike-specific CD8+ and CD4+ T cell responses reportedly had substantial breadth.

Treatment given: roughly 18 received Ad26.COV2.S at low or high dose, single or two shots; a few received placebo; per-sample allocation not given. Sampling occurred on day 63 after the first vaccine or placebo injection. This sequence originates from a person between 18 and 65 years old who received the Ad26.COV2.S COVID-19 vaccine or a placebo. V usage is TRBV28 and J usage is TRBJ1-5; D not resolved. Sequencing used peripheral blood, obtained in a trial of Ad26.COV2.S vaccine versus placebo. The CDR3 region is CASSTIPPGQPQHF. The CDR3 DNA sequence: TGTGCCAGCAGTACTATCCCTCCCGGGCAGCCCCAGCATTTT.